The T cell receptor beta chain described here comes from a study of blood T cell repertoires in COVID-19. The CDR3 is 15 amino acids. From germline, CDR1 is SGDLS and CDR2 YYNGEE. After removal of 2 bases from V and 2 bases from J, the junction contained 5 bases not matched to a gene. Here immunoSEQ multiplex PCR was the method, and the copy in TCRdb shows in-frame clones only, minus some. Of around 15,000 clones in the sample, under 80% are singletons; the top ten hold roughly 30%. The chain combines TRBV9 with TRBJ2-7, with 9 bases matching TRBD2. Material: peripheral blood. The receptor was isolated from a man between 70 and 80 years old with active or convalescent COVID-19. DNA of the CDR3: TGTGCCAGCAGCGTGGCTAGCGGGATGGCCTACGAGCAGTACTTC. It encodes CASSVASGMAYEQYF. The whole variable domain, remainder taken from reference TRBV9 and TRBJ2-7, is DSGVTQTPKHLITATGQRVTLRCSPRSGDLSVYWYQQSLDQGLQFLIQYYNGEERAKGNILERFSAQQFPDLHSELNLSSLELGDSALYFCASSVASGMAYEQYFGPGTRLTVT.